The entry that follows covers one TCR beta chain sequence. This receptor's antigen is unknown. No quality values exist for individual bases; no much larger clone is one base distant. V lost 4 bases and J lost 4 bases; the stretch between them is 9 bases long. Reading the germline V gene gives CDR1 SGHRS and CDR2 YFSETQ. From the cysteine through the phenylalanine, the CDR3 covers 13 amino acids. Kept here is only the CDR3 DNA, which spans 39 bases and is read in frame from base 1. TCRbeta CDR3 regions were amplified from genomic DNA using the immunoSEQ Assay, a bias-controlled multiplex PCR. The published analysis was carried out like this. Within the assay, amplification of reference gene primers was used to estimate how many nucleated cells each sample contained. To quantify the absolute abundance of each unique TCRbeta CDR3 rearrangement, sequence reads were collapsed and filtered. Productive Simpson clonality was computed per sample as the square root of Simpson's diversity index over productive rearrangements. TCRdb obtained this table from immuneACCESS and retained in-frame rearrangements with V and J assigned. These tables miss some clones; where compared with another copy, unresolved V genes account for less than half of the shortfall, and the remainder is unexplained. The DNA gave D and trimming, while V, J and clone size come from that table. A total of over 85,000 clones appear in this sample, around four fifths of them only once. The ten largest account for 9.5% to 10% of the sample.

The sample belongs to a study of blood T cell repertoires in COVID-19 (dated by TCRdb to about 2020). With regard to the full study: Collaborator samples came from the United States, Italy and Spain and covered acute and convalescent phases of COVID-19. The samples were drawn from the first 160 participants of the ongoing ImmuneRACE study and from 1,254 subjects provided by 6 global collaborators. Where available, HLA class I and class II types were taken from metadata supplied by the sample provider and were not determined by assay-based typing. A de-identified subject ID, COVID-19 status, age in years and sex were almost always included in the sample metadata. The repertoires were made available in a free public database intended to serve as a resource for research on the immune response to SARS-CoV-2. The material from the prospective study consisted of cDNA or gDNA derived from T cells, B-cell-depleted T cells, or PBMCs. Subjects who had been exposed to COVID-19, were actively infected with it, or had recovered from it provided the deeply sampled blood TCRbeta repertoires that made up the dataset. General findings and caveats noted by the study authors: The amount of clinical and demographic metadata varied by source and participant and was provided uncurated.

The collaborating institutions used their own protocols to collect whole blood in K2EDTA tubes. For TCRbeta analysis, collaborators shipped samples as frozen whole blood, isolated PBMCs, or DNA extracted from either of those sample types. The sample was peripheral blood. This clonotype was sampled from a man aged 55 to 70 with active or convalescent COVID-19. The chain is assembled from TRBV5-1 and TRBJ1-5; TRBD1 is a weak D gene call, 6 bases matching. The DNA reads as follows: TGCGCCAGCAGCCGGGACATTAATCAGCCCCAGCATTTT. It is translated as CASSRDINQPQHF.